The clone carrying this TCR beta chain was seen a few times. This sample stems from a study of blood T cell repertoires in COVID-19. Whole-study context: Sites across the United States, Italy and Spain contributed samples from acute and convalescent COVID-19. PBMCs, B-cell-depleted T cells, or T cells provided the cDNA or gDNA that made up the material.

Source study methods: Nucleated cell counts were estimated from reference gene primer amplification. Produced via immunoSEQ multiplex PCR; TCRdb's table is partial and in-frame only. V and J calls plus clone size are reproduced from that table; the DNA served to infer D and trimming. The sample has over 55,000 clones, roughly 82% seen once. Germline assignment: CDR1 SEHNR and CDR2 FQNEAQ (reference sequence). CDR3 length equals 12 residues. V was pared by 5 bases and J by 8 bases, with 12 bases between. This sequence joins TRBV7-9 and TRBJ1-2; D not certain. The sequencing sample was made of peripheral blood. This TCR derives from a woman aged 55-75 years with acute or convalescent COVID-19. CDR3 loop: CASSPRLEGYTF. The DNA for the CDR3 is TGTGCCAGCAGCCCCCGACTTGAGGGCTACACCTTC.